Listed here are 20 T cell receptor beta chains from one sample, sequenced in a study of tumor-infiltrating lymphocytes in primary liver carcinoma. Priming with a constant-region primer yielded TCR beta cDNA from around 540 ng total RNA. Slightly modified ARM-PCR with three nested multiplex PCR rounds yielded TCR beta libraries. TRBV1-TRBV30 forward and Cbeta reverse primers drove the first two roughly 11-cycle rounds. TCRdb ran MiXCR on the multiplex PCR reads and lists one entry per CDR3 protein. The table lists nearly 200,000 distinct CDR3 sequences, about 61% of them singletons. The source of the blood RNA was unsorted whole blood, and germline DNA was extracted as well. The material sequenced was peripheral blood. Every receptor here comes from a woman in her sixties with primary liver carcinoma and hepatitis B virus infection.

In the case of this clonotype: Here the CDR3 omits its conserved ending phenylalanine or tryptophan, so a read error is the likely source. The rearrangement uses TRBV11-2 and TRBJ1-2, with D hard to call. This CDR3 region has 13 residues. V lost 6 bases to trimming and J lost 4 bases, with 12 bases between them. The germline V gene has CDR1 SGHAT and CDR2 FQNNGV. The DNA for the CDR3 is TGTGCCAGCAGTCCTCTCCGACCCTATGGCTACACCGTC. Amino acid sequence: CASSPLRPYGYTV.

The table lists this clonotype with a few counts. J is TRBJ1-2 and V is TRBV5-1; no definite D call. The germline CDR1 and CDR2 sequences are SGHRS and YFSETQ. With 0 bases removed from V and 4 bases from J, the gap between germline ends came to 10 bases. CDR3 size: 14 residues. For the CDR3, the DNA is TGCGCCAGCAGCTTGGAGCAGGCCCTCTATGGCTACACCTTC. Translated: CASSLEQALYGYTF.

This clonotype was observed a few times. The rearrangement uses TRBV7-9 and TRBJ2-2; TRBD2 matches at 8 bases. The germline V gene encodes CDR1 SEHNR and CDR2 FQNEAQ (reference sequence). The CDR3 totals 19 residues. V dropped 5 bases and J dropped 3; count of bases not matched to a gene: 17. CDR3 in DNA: TGTGCCAGCAGCGTTGGACTAGCACTAGTCCCCCTTCACACCGGGGAGCTGTTTTTT. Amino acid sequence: CASSVGLALVPLHTGELFF.

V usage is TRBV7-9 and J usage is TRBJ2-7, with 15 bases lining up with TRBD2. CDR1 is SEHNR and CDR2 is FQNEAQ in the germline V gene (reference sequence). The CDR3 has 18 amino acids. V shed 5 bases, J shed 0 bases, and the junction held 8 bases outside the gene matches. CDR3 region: CASSRGLAGGPHSYEQYF. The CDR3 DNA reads TGTGCCAGCAGCAGGGGACTAGCGGGAGGTCCTCACTCCTACGAGCAGTACTTC.

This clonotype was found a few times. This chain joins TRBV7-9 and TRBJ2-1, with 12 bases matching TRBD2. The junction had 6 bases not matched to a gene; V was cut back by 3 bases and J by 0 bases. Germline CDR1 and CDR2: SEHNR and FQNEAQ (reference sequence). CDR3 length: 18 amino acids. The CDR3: CASSLDKTSGSSYNEQFF. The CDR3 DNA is TGTGCCAGCAGCTTGGACAAGACTAGCGGGAGCTCCTACAATGAGCAGTTCTTC.

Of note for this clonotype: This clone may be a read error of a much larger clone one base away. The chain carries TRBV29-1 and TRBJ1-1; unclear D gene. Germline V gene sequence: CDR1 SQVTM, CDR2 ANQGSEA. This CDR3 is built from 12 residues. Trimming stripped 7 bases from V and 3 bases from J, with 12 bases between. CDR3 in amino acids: CSATTGYTEAFF. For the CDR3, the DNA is TGCAGCGCTACGACGGGGTACACTGAAGCTTTCTTT.

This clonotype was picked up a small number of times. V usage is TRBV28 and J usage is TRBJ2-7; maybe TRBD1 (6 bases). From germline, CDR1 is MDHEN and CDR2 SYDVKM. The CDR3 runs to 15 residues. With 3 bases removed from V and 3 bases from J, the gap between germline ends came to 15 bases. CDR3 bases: TGTGCCAGCAGTTTGCCCGGGACAAAGAACTACGAGCAGTACTTC. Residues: CASSLPGTKNYEQYF.

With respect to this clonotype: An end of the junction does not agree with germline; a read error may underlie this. The CDR3 DNA follows: TGTGCCAACAGTTCCCCACTAGCGGCAAGCACAGATACGCAGTATTTT. It codes for CANSSPLAASTDTQYF. The J gene is TRBJ2-3, the V gene TRBV12-3 or TRBV12-4; 8 bases align to TRBD2. This CDR3 spans 16 amino acids.

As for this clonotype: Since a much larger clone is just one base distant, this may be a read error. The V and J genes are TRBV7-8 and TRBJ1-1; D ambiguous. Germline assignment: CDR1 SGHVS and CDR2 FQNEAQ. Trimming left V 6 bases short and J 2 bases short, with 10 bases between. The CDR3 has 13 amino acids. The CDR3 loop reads CASRLRRNTEAFF. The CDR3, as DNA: TGTGCCAGCAGATTACGGAGAAACACTGAAGCTTTCTTT.

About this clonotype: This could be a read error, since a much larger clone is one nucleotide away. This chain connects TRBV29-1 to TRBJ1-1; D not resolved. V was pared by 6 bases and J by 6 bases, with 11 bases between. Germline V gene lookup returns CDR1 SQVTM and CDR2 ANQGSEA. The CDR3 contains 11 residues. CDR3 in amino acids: CSVRRSSEAFF. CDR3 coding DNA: TGCAGCGTAAGAAGGAGTTCTGAAGCTTTCTTT. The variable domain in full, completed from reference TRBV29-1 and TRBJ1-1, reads SAVISQKPSRDICQRGTSLTIQCQVDSQVTMMFWYRQQPGQSLTLIATANQGSEATYESGFVIDKFPISRPNLTFSTLTVSNMSPEDSSIYLCSVRRSSEAFFGQGTRLTVV.

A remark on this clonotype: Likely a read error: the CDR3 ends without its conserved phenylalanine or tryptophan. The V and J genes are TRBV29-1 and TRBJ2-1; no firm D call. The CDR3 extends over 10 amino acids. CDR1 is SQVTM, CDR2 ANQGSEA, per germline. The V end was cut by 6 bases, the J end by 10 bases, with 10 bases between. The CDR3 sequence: CSVKVYEQFL. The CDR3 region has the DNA TGCAGCGTGAAAGTATACGAGCAGTTCTTG.

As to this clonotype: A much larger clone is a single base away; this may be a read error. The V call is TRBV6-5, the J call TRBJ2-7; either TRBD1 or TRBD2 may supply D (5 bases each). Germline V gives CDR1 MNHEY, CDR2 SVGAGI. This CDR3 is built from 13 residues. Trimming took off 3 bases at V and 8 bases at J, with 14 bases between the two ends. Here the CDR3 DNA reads TGTGCCAGCAGTTATCGGGACGCTTACAAGCAGTACTTC. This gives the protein CASSYRDAYKQYF.

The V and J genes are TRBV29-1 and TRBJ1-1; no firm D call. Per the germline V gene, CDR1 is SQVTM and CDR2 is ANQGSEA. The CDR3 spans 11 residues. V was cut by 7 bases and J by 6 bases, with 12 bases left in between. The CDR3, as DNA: TGCAGCGCTAGGGCAAGACCTGAAGCTTTCTTT. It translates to CSARARPEAFF.

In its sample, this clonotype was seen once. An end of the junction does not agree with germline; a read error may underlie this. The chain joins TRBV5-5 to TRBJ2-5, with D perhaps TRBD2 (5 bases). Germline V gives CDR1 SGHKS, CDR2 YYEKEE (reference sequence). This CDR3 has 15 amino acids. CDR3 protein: CASSFGLMYQEIQYF. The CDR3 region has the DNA TGTGCCAGTAGCTTTGGACTCATGTACCAAGAGATCCAGTACTTC.

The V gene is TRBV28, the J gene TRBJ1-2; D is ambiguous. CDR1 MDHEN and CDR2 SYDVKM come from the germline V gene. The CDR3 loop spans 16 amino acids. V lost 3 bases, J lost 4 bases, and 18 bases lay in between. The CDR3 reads CASSFDLKGTVYGYTF. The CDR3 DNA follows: TGTGCCAGCAGTTTCGACCTCAAGGGAACGGTCTATGGCTACACCTTC.

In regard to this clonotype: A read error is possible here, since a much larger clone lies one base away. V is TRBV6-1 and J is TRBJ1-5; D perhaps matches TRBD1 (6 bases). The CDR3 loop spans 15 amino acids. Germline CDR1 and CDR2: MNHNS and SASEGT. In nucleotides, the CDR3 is TGTGTCAGCAGTGAAGGGGTGGGGGCGGAACAGCCCCAGCATTTT. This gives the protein CVSSEGVGAEQPQHF.

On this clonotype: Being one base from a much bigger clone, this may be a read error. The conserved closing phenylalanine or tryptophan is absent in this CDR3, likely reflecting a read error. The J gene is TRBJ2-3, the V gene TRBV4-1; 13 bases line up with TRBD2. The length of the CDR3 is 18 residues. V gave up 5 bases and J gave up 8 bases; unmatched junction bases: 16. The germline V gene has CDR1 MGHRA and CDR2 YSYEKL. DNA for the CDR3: TGCGCCAGCAGCAATCCAAAGCGCGGACTAGCGGGAGAGGGTACGCAGTATCTT. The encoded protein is CASSNPKRGLAGEGTQYL.

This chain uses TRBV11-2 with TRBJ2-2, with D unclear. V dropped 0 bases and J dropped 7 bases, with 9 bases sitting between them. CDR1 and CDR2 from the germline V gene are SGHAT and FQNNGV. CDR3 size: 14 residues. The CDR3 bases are TGTGCCAGCAGCTTAGAATGGGTATGCGGGGAGCTGTTTTTT. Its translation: CASSLEWVCGELFF.

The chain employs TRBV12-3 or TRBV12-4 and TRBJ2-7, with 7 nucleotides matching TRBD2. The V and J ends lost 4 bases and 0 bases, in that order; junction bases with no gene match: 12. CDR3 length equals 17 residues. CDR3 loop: CASSSGMGLAVSYEQYF. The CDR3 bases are TGTGCCAGCAGTTCAGGCATGGGTCTAGCGGTCTCCTACGAGCAGTACTTC.

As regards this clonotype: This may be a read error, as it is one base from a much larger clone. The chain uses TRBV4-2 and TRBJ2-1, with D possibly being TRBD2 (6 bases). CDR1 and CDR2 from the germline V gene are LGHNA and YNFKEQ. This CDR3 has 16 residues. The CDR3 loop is CASSPFSGNPYSEQFF. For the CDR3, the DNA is TGTGCCAGCAGCCCATTTAGCGGAAACCCCTACAGTGAGCAGTTCTTC.